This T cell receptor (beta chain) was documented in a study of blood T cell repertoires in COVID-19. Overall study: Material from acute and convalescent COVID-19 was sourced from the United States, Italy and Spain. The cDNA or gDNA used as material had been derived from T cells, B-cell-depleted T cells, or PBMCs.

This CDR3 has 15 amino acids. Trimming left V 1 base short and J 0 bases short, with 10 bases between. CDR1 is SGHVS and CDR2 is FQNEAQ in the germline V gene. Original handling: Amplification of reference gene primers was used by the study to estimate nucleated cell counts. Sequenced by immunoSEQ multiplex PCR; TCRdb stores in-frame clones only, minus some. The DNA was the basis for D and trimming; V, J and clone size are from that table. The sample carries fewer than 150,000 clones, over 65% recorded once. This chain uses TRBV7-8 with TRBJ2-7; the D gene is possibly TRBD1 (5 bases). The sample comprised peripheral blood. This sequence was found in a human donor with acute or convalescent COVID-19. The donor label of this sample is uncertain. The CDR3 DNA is TGTGCCAGCAGCTTAGGGGGCCTAAGCTCCTACGAGCAGTACGTC. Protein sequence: CASSLGGLSSYEQYV.